Listed below are T cell receptor beta chains from one sample, sequenced in a study of monozygotic twins with inflammatory bowel disease. TCRdb re-called the 5' RACE reads; one entry per CDR3 protein, DNA not given. The sample includes fewer than 550,000 distinct CDR3 sequences. Sequenced sample: blood. Receptor source: a human donor with ulcerative colitis or Crohn's disease, or a healthy co-twin of an affected twin (not recorded which). Each CDR3 is given with its conserved first and last residue. Fields, in order: V gene, J gene, CDR3 protein.

>TRBV6-1|TRBJ2-2
CASSEGTPNTGEVFF
>TRBV30|TRBJ2-1
CAWSVHSDEQFF
>TRBV29-1|TRBJ2-2
CSVASGLAVTNTGELFF
>TRBV5-1|TRBJ2-3
CASSLAGRTDTQYF
>TRBV27|TRBJ2-3
CASSLKLQTDTQYF
>TRBV5-6|TRBJ2-5
CASSETGTPQETQYF
>TRBV7-2|TRBJ2-3
CASSLGASGISTDTQYF
>TRBV7-2|TRBJ1-4
CASSARQGTKEKLFF
>TRBV11-1|TRBJ1-1
CASSLEGQGPFLTAEAFF
>TRBV20-1|TRBJ2-1
CSARPLAGPREKQFF
>TRBV5-4|TRBJ2-1
CASSLIGGGSSGANNEQFF
>TRBV7-2|TRBJ2-5
CASSLVVGAEETQYF
>TRBV9|TRBJ1-3
CASSVVGTAGNTIYF
>TRBV9|TRBJ2-5
CASSVGAGGQKETQYF
>TRBV7-2|TRBJ2-3
CASSLAQTSGYSTDTQYF
>TRBV25-1|TRBJ2-1
CASSEGAFGTEQFF
>TRBV5-1|TRBJ1-1
CASSKDTEAFF
>TRBV4-3|TRBJ2-3
CASSRRGATLGDTQYF
>TRBV12-3/TRBV12-4|TRBJ1-4
CASSPSAGPNEKLFF
>TRBV20-1|TRBJ2-2
CSALRAGNTGELFF
>TRBV3-1|TRBJ2-1
CASSQEWGRNSYNEQFF
>TRBV6-2/TRBV6-3|TRBJ2-7
CASSYSTGAGAYEQYF
>TRBV5-1|TRBJ2-2
CASSFLRSGTNTGELFF
>TRBV5-1|TRBJ2-6
CASSSYGTGTTPGANVLTF
>TRBV20-1|TRBJ1-5
CSAVGDRNQPQHF
>TRBV28|TRBJ1-2
CASSLYGTGRLDGYTF
>TRBV7-9|TRBJ2-5
CASAPLLRPETQYF
>TRBV20-1|TRBJ1-5
CSARDPQYSNQPQHF
>TRBV7-2|TRBJ2-2
CASSPGISSGELFF
>TRBV9|TRBJ1-1
CASSVDSNSRGAFF
>TRBV12-3/TRBV12-4|TRBJ1-5
CASTFVGQPQHF
>TRBV7-2|TRBJ1-1
CASSPRTGGVDAFF
>TRBV3-1|TRBJ1-6
CASSQELGSPLHF
>TRBV7-2|TRBJ2-7
CASSPPTSGTDEQYF
>TRBV5-4|TRBJ1-2
CASSPTGTPSFGYTF
>TRBV20-1|TRBJ2-1
CSAVLAGSLQEQFF
>TRBV20-1|TRBJ1-5
CSAASSGSRNQPQHF
>TRBV9|TRBJ2-1
CASSASRGAGNEQFF
>TRBV10-3|TRBJ2-5
CAISGGAKETQYF
>TRBV20-1|TRBJ2-1
CSARDMGLRGNNEQFF
>TRBV5-6|TRBJ2-7
CASRKGRTSTSSYEQYF